The rows below give T cell receptor beta chains drawn from one sample of a study of shared clonotypes between healthy human individuals. Clones were sequenced by immunoSEQ multiplex PCR, and TCRdb holds only the in-frame ones, with some missing. The sample records about 1.9 million clones, about 94% being singletons. Sample: naive CD8+ T cells from PBMCs. The receptor source for this set is a man aged 18 to 30 in good health. Some clones in this sample may be carry-over from other donors' samples. Both conserved end residues are part of each CDR3. The D gene is left open where the match is weak. Clone size appears in some rows only: once, few, many, or a class for an expanded clone.

clone_size j_call v_call d_call cdr3_nt cdr3_aa
. TRBJ2-5 TRBV27 . TGTGCCAGCAGTTTTTCCGGAGAGACCCAGTACTTC CASSFSGETQYF
. TRBJ2-7 TRBV13 . TGTGCCAGCAGCCCCAAGGAGGGCCGTTACGAGCAGTACTTC CASSPKEGRYEQYF
. TRBJ2-7 TRBV7-6 TRBD2 TGTGCCAGCAGCCCGATAGCGGGATTGAGCTCCTACGAGCAGTACTTC CASSPIAGLSSYEQYF
. TRBJ1-1 TRBV7-3 TRBD1 TGTGCCAGCAGCCCCGACAGGGGGGCGCACACTGAAGCTTTCTTT CASSPDRGAHTEAFF
. TRBJ1-1 TRBV6-5 . TGTGCCAGCAGTTACTCCTTTTCCCCGGGGGGCACTGAAGCTTTCTTT CASSYSFSPGGTEAFF
. TRBJ1-2 TRBV9 TRBD1 TGTGCCAGCAGCGACCCCTGGACAGGACGCTTAAACTATGGCTACACCTTC CASSDPWTGRLNYGYTF
. TRBJ1-1 TRBV7-9 . TGTGCCAGCAGCCCCGAGACAGGTCCGAGGACTGAAGCTTTCTTT CASSPETGPRTEAFF
once TRBJ2-3 TRBV28 TRBD2 TGTGCCAGCAGTTCCGGACTAGCGGGATTTACAGATACGCAGTATTTT CASSSGLAGFTDTQYF
few TRBJ2-7 TRBV27 . TGTGCCAGCAGTTTCGGGGCGAGCTACGAGCAGTACTTC CASSFGASYEQYF
. TRBJ1-1 TRBV21-1 . TGTGCCAGCAGCAAAGGGGAAATGAACACTGAAGCTTTCTTT CASSKGEMNTEAFF
. TRBJ1-5 TRBV5-8 TRBD1 TGTGCCAGCAGCTCAGGGACAGGGGGCAGCAATCAGCCCCAGCATTTT CASSSGTGGSNQPQHF
. TRBJ2-7 TRBV29-1 . TGCAGCGTTGCTCCGGGATCCTACGAGCAGTACTTC CSVAPGSYEQYF
once TRBJ2-3 TRBV27 . TGTGCCAGCAGTTTAGGCTTTAGGGCAGGAGATACGCAGTATTTT CASSLGFRAGDTQYF
. TRBJ2-7 TRBV5-6 TRBD2 TGTGCCAGCAGCTTGAAGGCTAGCGGACCCTACGAGCAGTACTTC CASSLKASGPYEQYF
once TRBJ2-5 TRBV28 . TGTGCCAGCAGCCGGCCTGCATCTTGGCGGAACCAAGAGACCCAGTACTTC CASSRPASWRNQETQYF
. TRBJ2-5 TRBV5-1 . TGCGCCAGCAGCCCCCGACAGGCGTACCAAGAGACCCAGTACTTC CASSPRQAYQETQYF
. TRBJ2-1 TRBV7-9 . TGTGCCAGCAGCGACAGGGAGGAGCGCTACAATGAGCAGTTCTTC CASSDREERYNEQFF
. TRBJ2-7 TRBV6-5 . TGTTCCGTGGGGACCACCGCCGAGATGTACGAGCAGTACTTC CSVGTTAEMYEQYF
. TRBJ2-5 TRBV28 . TGTGCCAGCAGTGAAATGGCGTGGAAAGAGACCCAGTACTTC CASSEMAWKETQYF
. TRBJ2-7 TRBV10-1 TRBD2 TGCGCCAGCAGAGCCGGGACTAGCGGAGCCTACGAGCAGTACTTC CASRAGTSGAYEQYF
. TRBJ2-1 TRBV9 TRBD2 TGTGCCAGCAGCGTAGGGACTAGCGGGGCCGATGAGCAGTTCTTC CASSVGTSGADEQFF
. TRBJ2-3 TRBV27 . TGTGCCAGCAGTTTTATCAACACAGATACGCAGTATTTT CASSFINTDTQYF
. TRBJ2-7 TRBV7-3 . TGTGCCAGCAGCTTAGGAGGCGTTAGCTCCTACGAGCAGTACTTC CASSLGGVSSYEQYF
. TRBJ2-5 TRBV7-9 . TGTGCCAGCAGCGACAACCCGATATGGGGGGAGACCCAGTACTTC CASSDNPIWGETQYF
. TRBJ1-4 TRBV14 . TGTGCCAGCAGCCACTCCGCGAGACAGCCTCACGAAAAACTGTTTTTT CASSHSARQPHEKLFF
. TRBJ2-1 TRBV4-1 . TGCGCCAGCAGCCAAGCGGGTGAGCAGTTCTTC CASSQAGEQFF
. TRBJ2-6 TRBV28 . TGTGCCAGCAGTTTTCACGGGTTCGGGGTAAACGTCCTGACTTTC CASSFHGFGVNVLTF
. TRBJ2-7 TRBV5-6 TRBD1 TGTGCCAGCAGCCTTGGACAGGGGGTCTACGAGCAGTACTTC CASSLGQGVYEQYF
. TRBJ1-3 TRBV19 TRBD1 TGTGCCAGTAGCGAGTGGACAGGGAGCTCTGGAAACACCATATATTTT CASSEWTGSSGNTIYF
. TRBJ2-1 TRBV11-2 . TGTGCCAGCAGCTTAGACCTCCAGGGCCTCTACAATGAGCAGTTCTTC CASSLDLQGLYNEQFF
. TRBJ2-7 TRBV28 . TGTGCCAGCAGTTTATTATTGGGACCGACCTACGAGCAGTACTTC CASSLLLGPTYEQYF
few TRBJ1-1 TRBV30 . TGTGCCTGGAGCTCCACAGGCACTGAAGCTTTCTTT CAWSSTGTEAFF
. TRBJ2-1 TRBV25-1 TRBD2 TGTGCCAGCAGTGAATGGGCTAGCGGAAACAATGAGCAGTTCTTC CASSEWASGNNEQFF
. TRBJ1-1 TRBV7-9 . TGTGCCAGCAGCCCGACAGATAACACTGAAGCTTTCTTT CASSPTDNTEAFF
. TRBJ2-7 TRBV11-2 . TGTGCCAGCAGCTTAGATAGGTTGCAGGGAGCCTACGAGCAGTACTTC CASSLDRLQGAYEQYF
. TRBJ2-1 TRBV19 TRBD1 TGTGCCAGTAGTATCCCCACGGACAGGGACAATGAGCAGTTCTTC CASSIPTDRDNEQFF
. TRBJ2-7 TRBV13 TRBD1 TGTGCCAGCAGCTCCCTCGGACAGGCAACCTACGAGCAGTACTTC CASSSLGQATYEQYF
once TRBJ2-7 TRBV28 TRBD2 TGTGCCAGCAGTTTTCTAGCGGCTATCTCCTACGAGCAGTACTTC CASSFLAAISYEQYF
once TRBJ2-7 TRBV4-1 TRBD1 TGCGCCAGCAGCCAAGTAAGGACAGGAAACTCCTACGAGCAGTACTTC CASSQVRTGNSYEQYF
once TRBJ2-1 TRBV5-1 TRBD2 TGCGCCAGCAGCACGGGACTAGCGGGCTATGAGCAGTTCTTC CASSTGLAGYEQFF
. TRBJ2-5 TRBV11-2 . TGTGCCAGCAGCTTAGGGGGCTTGGAGGGGACCCAGTACTTC CASSLGGLEGTQYF
. TRBJ2-2 TRBV5-1 . TGCGCCAGCAGGGGTTTGGCCGGAGCGAACACCGGGGAGCTGTTTTTT CASRGLAGANTGELFF
. TRBJ2-7 TRBV28 . TGTGCCAGCAGTTCATCAATTGCCGGCGAGCAGTACTTC CASSSSIAGEQYF
. TRBJ2-4 TRBV11-2 . TGTGCCAGCAGCTTGGGCAAAAACATTCAGTACTTC CASSLGKNIQYF
. TRBJ1-1 TRBV6-5 . TGTGCCAGCAGCCTCGGACGTTCCACTGAAGCTTTCTTT CASSLGRSTEAFF
. TRBJ2-7 TRBV19 . TGTGCCAGTAGTAGACAGGACTCCTACGAGCAGTACTTC CASSRQDSYEQYF
. TRBJ1-2 TRBV27 . TGTGCCAGCAGTTTTGGGGGCAACTATGGCTACACCTTC CASSFGGNYGYTF
. TRBJ2-2 TRBV7-6 . TGTGCCAGCAGCTTACCCCGACAGACGAACACCGGGGAGCTGTTTTTT CASSLPRQTNTGELFF
. TRBJ1-1 TRBV5-6 . TGTGCCAGCAGCTTACAGGGCGGAGGGAACATGAACACTGAAGCTTTCTTT CASSLQGGGNMNTEAFF
once TRBJ2-7 TRBV27 . TGTGCCAGCAGTTTTTTCCCCAGCCCATCCTACGAGCAGTACTTC CASSFFPSPSYEQYF
once TRBJ2-5 TRBV2 . TGTGCCAGCAGTGATGCGGGGAGTAACCAAGAGACCCAGTACTTC CASSDAGSNQETQYF
. TRBJ2-1 TRBV27 TRBD2 TGTGCCAGCACCATAGCGGGAGAGGGCTACAATGAGCAGTTCTTC CASTIAGEGYNEQFF
. TRBJ1-3 TRBV30 TRBD1 TGTGCCTGCCCCCCGGGACAGGGTCCCTCTGGAAACACCATATATTTT CACPPGQGPSGNTIYF
. TRBJ1-2 TRBV30 . TGTGCCTGTGCCGAGAATGGCTACACCTTC CACAENGYTF
. TRBJ1-1 TRBV27 TRBD1 TGTGCCAGCAGTGCTACGGGACAGGGACTGAACACTGAAGCTTTCTTT CASSATGQGLNTEAFF
. TRBJ2-1 TRBV29-1 TRBD2 TGCAGCGTTGAGGCTAGCGGGACTTCTAATGAGCAGTTCTTC CSVEASGTSNEQFF
. TRBJ1-3 TRBV7-2 . TGTGCCAGCAGCTTAGCGAAAACCCTCTACGGGGACACCATATATTTT CASSLAKTLYGDTIYF
once TRBJ2-7 TRBV11-2 . TGTGCCAGCAGCTTAGGGCCCTTCGAGCAGTACTTC CASSLGPFEQYF